The 2 T cell receptor beta chains below all came from one sample that was sequenced in a study of blood T cells in healthy people across ages. Using a J-beta primer mix together with a sample-barcoded 5' primer, a second PCR was run for roughly 6 to 11 cycles. MiXCR was run by TCRdb on the 5' RACE reads, yielding one entry per CDR3 protein. The repertoire holds 750,000 or so distinct CDR3 sequences, just under 25% seen once, with 9% to 9.5% in the top ten. The data were also submitted as part of a second study, on T cells of mothers and their children.

Material for sequencing was blood. These receptors came from a boy aged 10-17 years in good health.

The rearrangement links TRBV12-3 or TRBV12-4 to TRBJ2-7, with 8 nucleotides matching TRBD1. The CDR3 is 14 amino acids. The ends lost 5 bases at V and 2 bases at J; junction bases unmatched: 5. CDR3 amino acids: CASSHRDRTYEQYF. For the CDR3, the DNA is TGTGCCAGCAGTCATAGGGACAGGACCTACGAGCAGTACTTC.

There are a few counts of this clonotype. The rearrangement uses TRBV12-3 or TRBV12-4 and TRBJ2-1; TRBD2 might be the D (5 bases). V dropped 5 bases and J dropped 5 bases, with 25 bases sitting between them. The CDR3 is 18 residues long. CDR3 bases: TGTGCCAGCAGTCAACCGACTAACGGCGACATCTTCCACAATGAGCAGTTCTTC. This translates into CASSQPTNGDIFHNEQFF.